These T cell receptor beta chains were read from a single sample in a study of shared clonotypes between healthy human individuals. Sequenced by immunoSEQ multiplex PCR; TCRdb stores in-frame clones only, minus some. The sample has some 2.1 million clones, about 95% seen once. Sequencing was done on a sample of naive CD8+ T cells sorted from blood. The receptors were sampled from a man aged 18 to 29 in good health. The conserved cysteine and the conserved F or W are not part of the CDR3 here. Clone size is stated in some rows and not others, as once, few, many or a class when expanded.

v_call	clone_size	j_call	cdr3_aa
TRBV5-6	.	TRBJ1-1	ASSFMDTEAF
TRBV6-6	.	TRBJ2-7	ASKLAGSAYEQY
TRBV11-2	.	TRBJ2-3	ASSLNLAGLLADTQY
TRBV9	.	TRBJ2-3	ASSVGGLGTDTQY
TRBV21-1	.	TRBJ2-7	AGDRSSYEQY
TRBV4-3	.	TRBJ1-1	ASSQVAVNTEAF
TRBV5-1	once	TRBJ2-5	ASSWMGQAEETQY
TRBV10-3	.	TRBJ1-3	AISEPRDNPISGNTIY
TRBV2	.	TRBJ2-2	ASSERVTSGSVGELF
TRBV6-6	.	TRBJ1-5	ASSYSWQDNQH
TRBV15	.	TRBJ1-1	ATGAGMNTEAF
TRBV7-6	.	TRBJ2-3	ASSLEGFVTDTQY
TRBV5-8	.	TRBJ2-1	ASSFYQPVNEQF